This T cell receptor (beta chain) was recovered during a study of blood T cell repertoires in COVID-19. Whole-study context: Sample material is recorded as cDNA or gDNA derived from T cells, B-cell-depleted T cells, or PBMCs.

The CDR3 has 13 amino acids. V lost 0 bases, J lost 4 bases, and 7 bases lay in between. Germline V CDR1 and CDR2: LGHDT, YNNKEL (reference sequence). Data came from immunoSEQ multiplex PCR; TCRdb stores just in-frame clones and leaves some out. Of a few hundred thousand clones listed, roughly nine tenths are singletons. The TCR was taken from a woman aged 30 to 39 who had recovered from COVID-19. V is TRBV3-1 (or the pseudogene TRBV3-2) and J is TRBJ2-7; D gene uncertain. Sequencing was done on a sample of PBMCs or T cells enriched from blood (not recorded which). The CDR3 loop reads CASSQETLYEQYF. The CDR3 nucleotides are TGTGCCAGCAGCCAAGAAACTTTATACGAGCAGTACTTC.